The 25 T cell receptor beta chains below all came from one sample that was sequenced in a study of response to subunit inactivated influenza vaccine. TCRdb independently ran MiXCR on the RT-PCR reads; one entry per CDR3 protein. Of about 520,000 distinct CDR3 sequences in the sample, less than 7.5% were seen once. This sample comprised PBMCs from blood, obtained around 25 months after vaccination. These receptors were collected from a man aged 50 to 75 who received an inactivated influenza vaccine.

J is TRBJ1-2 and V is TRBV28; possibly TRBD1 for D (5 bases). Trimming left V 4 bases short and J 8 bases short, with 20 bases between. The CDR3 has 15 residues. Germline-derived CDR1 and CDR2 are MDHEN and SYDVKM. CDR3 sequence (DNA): TGTGCCAGCAGTTGGGGAATCGGCAGGGATGAAGGCTACACCTTC. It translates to CASSWGIGRDEGYTF.

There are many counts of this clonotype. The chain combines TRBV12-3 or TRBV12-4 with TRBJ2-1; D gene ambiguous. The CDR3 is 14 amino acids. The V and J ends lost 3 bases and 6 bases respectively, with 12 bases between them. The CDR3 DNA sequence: TGTGCCAGCAGTTTGGGCCGAGCGACCAATGAGCAGTTCTTC. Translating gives CASSLGRATNEQFF.

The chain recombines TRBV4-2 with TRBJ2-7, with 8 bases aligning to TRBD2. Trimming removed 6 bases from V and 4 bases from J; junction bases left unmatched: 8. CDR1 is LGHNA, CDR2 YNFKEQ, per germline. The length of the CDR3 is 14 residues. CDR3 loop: CASSPTSGEYEQYF. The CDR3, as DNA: TGTGCCAGCAGTCCTACTAGCGGAGAGTACGAGCAGTACTTC.

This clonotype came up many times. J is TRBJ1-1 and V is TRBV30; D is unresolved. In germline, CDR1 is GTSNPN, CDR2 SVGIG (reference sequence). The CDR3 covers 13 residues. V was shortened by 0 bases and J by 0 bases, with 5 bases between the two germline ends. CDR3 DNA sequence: TGTGCCTGGAGTGTTGCGGTGAACACTGAAGCTTTCTTT. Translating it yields CAWSVAVNTEAFF.

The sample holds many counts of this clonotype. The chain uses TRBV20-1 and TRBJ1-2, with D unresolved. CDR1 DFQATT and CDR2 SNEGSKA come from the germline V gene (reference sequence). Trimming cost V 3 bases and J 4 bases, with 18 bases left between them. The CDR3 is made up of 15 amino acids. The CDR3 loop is CSARPMLGAGYGYTF. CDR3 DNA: TGCAGTGCTAGGCCCATGCTGGGCGCGGGCTATGGCTACACCTTC.

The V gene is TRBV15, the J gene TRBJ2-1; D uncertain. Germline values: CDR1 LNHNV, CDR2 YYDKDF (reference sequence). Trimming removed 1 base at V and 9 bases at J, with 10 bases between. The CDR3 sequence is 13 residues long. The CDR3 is CATSRVARSEQFF. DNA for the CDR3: TGTGCCACCAGCAGAGTGGCAAGGAGTGAGCAGTTCTTC.

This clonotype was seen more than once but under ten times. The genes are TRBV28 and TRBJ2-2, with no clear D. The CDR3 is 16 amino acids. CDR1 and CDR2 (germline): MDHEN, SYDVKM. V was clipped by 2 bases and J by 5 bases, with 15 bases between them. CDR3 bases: TGTGCCAGCAGTTTAGCGTTTACAGCTAGGACCGGGGAGCTGTTTTTT. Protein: CASSLAFTARTGELFF.

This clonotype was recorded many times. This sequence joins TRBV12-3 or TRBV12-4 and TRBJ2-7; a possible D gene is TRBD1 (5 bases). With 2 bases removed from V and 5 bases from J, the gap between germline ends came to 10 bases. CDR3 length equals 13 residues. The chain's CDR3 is CASSLLQGHEQYF. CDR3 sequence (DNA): TGTGCCAGCAGTTTACTTCAGGGCCACGAGCAGTACTTC.

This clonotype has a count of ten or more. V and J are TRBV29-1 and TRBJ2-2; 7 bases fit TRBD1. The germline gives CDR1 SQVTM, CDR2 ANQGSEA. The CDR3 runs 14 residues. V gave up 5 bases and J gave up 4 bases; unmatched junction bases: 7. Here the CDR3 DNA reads TGCAGCGTTAGTCCGACAGGGATCACCGGGGAGCTGTTTTTT. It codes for CSVSPTGITGELFF.

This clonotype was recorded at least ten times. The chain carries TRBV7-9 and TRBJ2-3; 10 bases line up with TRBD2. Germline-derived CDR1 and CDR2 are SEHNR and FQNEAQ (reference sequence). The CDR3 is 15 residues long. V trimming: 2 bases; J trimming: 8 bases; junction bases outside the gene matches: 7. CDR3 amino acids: CASSLTSGVVGTQYF. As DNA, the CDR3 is TGTGCCAGCAGCTTAACTAGCGGGGTTGTTGGTACGCAGTATTTT.

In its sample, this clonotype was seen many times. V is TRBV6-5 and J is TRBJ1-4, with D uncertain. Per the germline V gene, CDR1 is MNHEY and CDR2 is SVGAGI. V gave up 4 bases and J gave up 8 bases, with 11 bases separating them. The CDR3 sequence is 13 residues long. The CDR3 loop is CASSSNSGEKLFF. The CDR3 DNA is TGTGCCAGCAGTTCAAACAGTGGGGAAAAACTGTTTTTT.

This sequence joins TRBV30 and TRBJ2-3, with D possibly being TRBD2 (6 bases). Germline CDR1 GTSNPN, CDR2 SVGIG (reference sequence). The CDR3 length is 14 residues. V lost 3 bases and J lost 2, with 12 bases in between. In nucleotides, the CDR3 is TGTGCCTGGAGAACTAGCCGGATCACAGATACGCAGTATTTT. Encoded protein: CAWRTSRITDTQYF.

CDR3 DNA: TGTGCCACCAGGGGGAAAGGGCCCAACAATGAGCAGTTCTTC. This sequence encodes CATRGKGPNNEQFF. V and J are TRBV24-1 and TRBJ2-1; D gene uncertain. Germline assignment: CDR1 KGHDR and CDR2 SFDVKD. Trimming took 7 bases from V and 5 from J, leaving 14 bases between them. The CDR3 is 14 residues long.

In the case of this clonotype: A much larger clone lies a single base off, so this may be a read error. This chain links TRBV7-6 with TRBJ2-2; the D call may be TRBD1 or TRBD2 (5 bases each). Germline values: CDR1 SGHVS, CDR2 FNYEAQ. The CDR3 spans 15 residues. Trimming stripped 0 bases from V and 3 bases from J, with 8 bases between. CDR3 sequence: CASSLAGDHTGELFF. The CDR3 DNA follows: TGTGCCAGCAGCTTAGCGGGGGATCACACCGGGGAGCTGTTTTTT.

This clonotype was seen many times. CDR3 nucleotide sequence: TGCGCCAGCAGCCATGAGCGACAGGGGAGGAGAAGTAGCTATGGCTACACCTTC. It encodes CASSHERQGRRSSYGYTF. V gene TRBV4-1 combines with J gene TRBJ1-2; 8 bases are shared with TRBD1. V dropped 3 bases and J dropped 4; count of bases not matched to a gene: 16. The CDR3 loop spans 18 amino acids. Germline V gene data show CDR1 as MGHRA and CDR2 as YSYEKL.

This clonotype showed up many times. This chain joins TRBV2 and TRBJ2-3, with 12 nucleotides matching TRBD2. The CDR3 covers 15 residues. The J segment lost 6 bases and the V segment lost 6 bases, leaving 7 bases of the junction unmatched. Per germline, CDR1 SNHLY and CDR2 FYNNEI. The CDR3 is CASRSPSGRADTQYF. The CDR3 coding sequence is TGTGCCAGCAGATCCCCTAGCGGGAGGGCTGATACGCAGTATTTT.

The DNA for the CDR3 is TGTGCCAGCACAGAAGCCGTCGGAGGCGGGGAGGGGGAGCAGTACTTC. Translation: CASTEAVGGGEGEQYF. This rearrangement joins TRBV28 to TRBJ2-7; 7 nucleotides line up with TRBD2. The V gene end was trimmed by 7 bases and the J gene end by 7 bases; junction bases not matched to a gene: 19. Germline CDR1 and CDR2: MDHEN and SYDVKM. This CDR3 spans 16 amino acids.

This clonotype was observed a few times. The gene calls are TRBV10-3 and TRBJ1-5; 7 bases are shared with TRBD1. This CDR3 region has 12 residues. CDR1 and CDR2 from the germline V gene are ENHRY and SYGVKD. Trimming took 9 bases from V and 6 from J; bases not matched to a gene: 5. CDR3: CAIQGSGQPQHF. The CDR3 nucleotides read TGTGCCATACAGGGGTCGGGTCAGCCCCAGCATTTT.

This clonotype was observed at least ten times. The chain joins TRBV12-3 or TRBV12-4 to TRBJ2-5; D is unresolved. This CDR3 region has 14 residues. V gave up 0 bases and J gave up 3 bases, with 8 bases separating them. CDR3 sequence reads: CASSLAGSEETQYF. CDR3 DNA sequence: TGTGCCAGCAGTTTAGCCGGCAGCGAAGAGACCCAGTACTTC.

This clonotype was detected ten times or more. The CDR3 DNA reads as TGCGCCAGCAGCCAAGAACTAGCGGGAGAGTACGAGCAGTACTTC. It encodes CASSQELAGEYEQYF. The chain couples TRBV4-3 to TRBJ2-7; 11 bases are a match to TRBD2. This CDR3 spans 15 amino acids. CDR1 LGHNA and CDR2 YSLEER come from the germline V gene. J lost 4 bases, V lost 0 bases, and 2 bases had no gene match.

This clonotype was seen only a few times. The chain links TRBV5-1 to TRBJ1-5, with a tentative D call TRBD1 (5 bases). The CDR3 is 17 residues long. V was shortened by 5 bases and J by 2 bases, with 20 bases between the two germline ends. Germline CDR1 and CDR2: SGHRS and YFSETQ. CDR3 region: CASSLTYRSGRNQPQHF. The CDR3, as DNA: TGCGCCAGCAGTTTAACTTACAGGAGCGGGCGCAATCAGCCCCAGCATTTT.

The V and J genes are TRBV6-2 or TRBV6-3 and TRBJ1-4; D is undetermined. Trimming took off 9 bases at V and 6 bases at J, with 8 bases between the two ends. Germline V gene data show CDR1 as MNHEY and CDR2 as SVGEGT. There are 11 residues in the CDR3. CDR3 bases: TGTGCCAGTACGGATGATGAAAAACTGTTTTTT. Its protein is CASTDDEKLFF.

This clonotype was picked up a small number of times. The CDR3 loop is CSARGGSLAGGWSYNEQFF. The CDR3 nucleotides read TGCAGTGCTAGAGGCGGGTCACTAGCGGGAGGGTGGTCCTACAATGAGCAGTTCTTC. The chain carries TRBV20-1 and TRBJ2-1; 13 bases are a match to TRBD2. The V segment lost 1 base and the J segment 1 base; nucleotides outside the gene matches: 10. This CDR3 contains 19 residues. Germline lookup yields CDR1 DFQATT and CDR2 SNEGSKA (reference sequence).

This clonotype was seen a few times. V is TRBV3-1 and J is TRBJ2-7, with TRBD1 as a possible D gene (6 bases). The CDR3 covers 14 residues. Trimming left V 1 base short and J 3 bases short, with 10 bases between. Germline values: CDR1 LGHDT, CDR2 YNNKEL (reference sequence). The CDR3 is CASSQVPGDYEQYF. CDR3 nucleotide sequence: TGTGCCAGCAGCCAAGTCCCAGGGGACTACGAGCAGTACTTC.

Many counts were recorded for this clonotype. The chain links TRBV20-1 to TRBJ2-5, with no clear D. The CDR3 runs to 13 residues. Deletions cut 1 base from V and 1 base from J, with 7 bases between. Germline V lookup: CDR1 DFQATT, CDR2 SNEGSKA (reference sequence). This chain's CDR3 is CSARGPIQETQYF. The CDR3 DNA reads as TGCAGTGCTAGAGGCCCAATCCAAGAGACCCAGTACTTC.